This TCR beta chain was documented in a study of shared clonotypes between healthy human individuals (dated by TCRdb to the early 2020s). Background for the entire study: The cohort included three men and a couple of women between 18 and 49 years of age. For each donor, CD4 naive and CD4 memory were each run on three plates, CD8 naive on two plates, and CD8 memory on one plate. To estimate repertoire size and how much clonotype sharing occurs between individuals, the study deeply sequenced the blood TCR repertoires of several healthy adults. To increase sequencing depth and limit assay-specific biases, different laboratories used diverse techniques to prepare libraries and sequence TCR repertoires. Leukapheresis yielded between about 0.9 and 9.5 billion PBMCs per donor. Findings and caveats that apply to the study as a whole: Incomplete sequencing was indicated by rarefaction of sorted-subset datasets, despite the large sequencing depth. Compared with non-shared clonotypes, the clonotypes found in all four sorted-subset donors had higher generation probabilities. Larger estimated clonotype richness was generally found for naive subsets than for memory subsets. Sampling was restricted to blood, and TCR repertoires in tissue are likely to differ from TCR repertoires in blood. The small number of donors limited the genetic and exposure-history diversity represented. When several donors were compared, the shared fraction of clonotypes was about 5.5% for naive CD4, 3.5% for naive CD8, 2% to 2.5% for memory CD4, and 0.4% for memory CD8. Based on pairwise subsampling, the degree of clonotype sharing among donors was expected to be affected by sequencing depth.

Using the deep immunoSEQ assay, multiplex PCR amplified TCR CDR3 regions from genomic DNA. For each cell subset, the extracted genomic DNA was distributed evenly across all wells of several immunoSEQ 96-well plates, and each plate served as one replicate. For sorted subsets, each replicate PCR was loaded with 200 to 250 ng genomic DNA, equivalent to 30,000 or so T cell genomes. The purified libraries were quantified using a Qubit 3.0 fluorometer, sized with a Bioanalyzer 2100, and then quantified again using the KAPA Library Quantification kit. A separate single-read 150-cycle Illumina NextSeq 550 flow cell was used to sequence each immunoSEQ 96-well plate. Under the source paper's analysis protocol: The immunoSEQ output contained only junctional sequences without quality scores, so filtering could not match that applied to full-length reads. Sequences were annotated with PyIR, a Python wrapper for IgBLAST v1.9, using IMGT germline references to assign V/J genes and CDR3. Reads were removed for weak V/J assignments (E-value above 1e-6), missing CDR3, stop codons, out-of-frame junctions, or ambiguous translated residues. V3J clonotypes were defined as sequences sharing an identical inferred V gene, J gene, and CDR3 amino acid sequence. To compute the percentage overlap between repertoires, the number of shared unique clonotypes was divided by the size of the smaller repertoire. Three approaches were used to assess repertoire richness: RTK rarefaction, the Chao1 estimator, and Recon v2.1 estimates of unobserved clonotypes. For all TCRbeta clonotypes obtained by the gDNA method from a few donors, generation probabilities were computed with OLGA. TCRdb carries this immuneACCESS record with in-frame sequences only. Its versions omit some clonotypes, under half of them owing to an unresolved V gene in the studies checked, with the rest unexplained. V, J and clone size are taken as reported in that table, and D and trimming were inferred from the DNA itself. The sample table shows 2 million to 2.5 million clones, and more than 85% are seen once. More than 0.35% of the sample comes from the top ten.

In the case of this clone: The antigen it recognizes is unknown. Base qualities are missing; no much larger clone stands one base away.

The germline V gene encodes CDR1 SNHLY and CDR2 FYNNEI. Relative to germline, V is missing 7 bases and J is missing 4 bases, with 8 bases of the junction outside any gene match. Inclusive of the bounding cysteine and phenylalanine, the CDR3 is 14 residues long. Kept here is only the CDR3 DNA, which spans 42 bases and is read in frame from base 1. Healthy HIV-negative adults with no recently reported acute infections or vaccinations were included as donors. Only Caucasian adults living in Nashville, Tennessee, USA were represented among the donors. Magnetic negative selection was used to enrich CD4+ T cells, after which naive cells were positively selected on CD45RA and the negative fraction became the memory subset. Blood was obtained by leukapheresis, after which PBMCs were separated by Ficoll-Histopaque density gradient centrifugation and cryopreserved in liquid nitrogen vapor phase. Purity and quantity of every magnetically sorted T cell population were checked by analytical flow cytometry. Each sorted fraction had its genomic DNA isolated and then quantified by UV absorbance on a Nanodrop 2000c.

The clonotype originates from a man younger than 35 in good health. Some clones in this sample may be carry-over from other donors' samples. This receptor chain uses TRBV2 and TRBJ1-1; 8 bases in between match TRBD1. The specimen was naive CD4+ T cells from PBMCs. According to the study, the label for this sample's cell subset or site signals: CD45RA+ positively selected. The CDR3 loop reads CASKWEQGVTEAFF. The sequenced DNA is TGTGCCAGCAAGTGGGAACAGGGGGTCACTGAAGCTTTCTTT.